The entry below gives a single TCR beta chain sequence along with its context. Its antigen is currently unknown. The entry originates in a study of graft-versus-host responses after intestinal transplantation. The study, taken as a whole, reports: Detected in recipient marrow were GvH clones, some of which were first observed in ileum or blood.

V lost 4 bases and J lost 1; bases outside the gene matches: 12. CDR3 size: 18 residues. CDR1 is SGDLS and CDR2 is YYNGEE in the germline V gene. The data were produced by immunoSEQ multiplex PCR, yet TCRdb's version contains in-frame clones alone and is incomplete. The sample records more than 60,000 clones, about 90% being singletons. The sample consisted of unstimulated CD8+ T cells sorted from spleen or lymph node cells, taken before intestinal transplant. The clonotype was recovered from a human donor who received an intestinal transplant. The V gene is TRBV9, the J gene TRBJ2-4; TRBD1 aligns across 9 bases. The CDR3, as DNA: TGTGCCAGCAGCCCCGTTGGGGACAGGGCCCTCGCCAAAAACATTCAGTACTTC. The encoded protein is CASSPVGDRALAKNIQYF.